This record looks at one T cell receptor (beta chain) sequence and its context. Germline CDR1 and CDR2: MNHEY and SVGAGI. Trimming removed 0 bases at V and 3 bases at J, with 9 bases between. This CDR3 comprises 14 residues. Genomic DNA (from each subset) was split evenly across several immunoSEQ plates. Profiled with immunoSEQ multiplex PCR; TCRdb holds only in-frame clones, not every one. The sample holds under 600,000 clones; 95% to 98% are singletons and the top ten take approximately 0.33%. The sample comes from a study of shared clonotypes between healthy human individuals. CD45RO negativity and positive selection for CCR7 defined naive CD8 cells, a population that excluded terminally differentiated effector memory CD45RA+ cells.

Input material: naive CD8+ T cells sorted from blood. The sequence derives from a man aged 30-40 years in good health. V and J are TRBV6-5 and TRBJ2-7; D could derive from TRBD1 or TRBD2 (5 bases each). The CDR3 sequence: CASSYSRDLYEQYF. The CDR3 coding sequence is TGTGCCAGCAGTTACTCTCGGGACCTCTACGAGCAGTACTTC.